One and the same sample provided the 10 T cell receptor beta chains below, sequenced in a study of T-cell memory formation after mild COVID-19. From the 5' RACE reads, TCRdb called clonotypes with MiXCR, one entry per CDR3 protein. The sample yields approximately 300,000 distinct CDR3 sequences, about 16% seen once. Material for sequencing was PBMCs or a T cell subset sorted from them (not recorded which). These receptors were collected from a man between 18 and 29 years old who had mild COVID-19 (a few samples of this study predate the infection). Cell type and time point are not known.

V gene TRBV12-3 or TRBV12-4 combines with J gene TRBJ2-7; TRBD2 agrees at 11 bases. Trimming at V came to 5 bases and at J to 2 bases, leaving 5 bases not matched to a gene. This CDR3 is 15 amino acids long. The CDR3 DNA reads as TGTGCCAGCAGTCTGATTAGCGGGGGGGCCTACGAGCAGTACTTC. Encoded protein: CASSLISGGAYEQYF.

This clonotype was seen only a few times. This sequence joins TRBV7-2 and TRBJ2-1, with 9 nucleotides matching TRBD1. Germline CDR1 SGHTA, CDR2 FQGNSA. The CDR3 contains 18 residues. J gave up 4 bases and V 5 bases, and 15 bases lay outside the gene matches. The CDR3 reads CASSELGGRGQGYNEQFF. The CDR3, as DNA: TGTGCCAGCAGCGAGTTAGGGGGAAGGGGACAGGGTTACAATGAGCAGTTCTTC.

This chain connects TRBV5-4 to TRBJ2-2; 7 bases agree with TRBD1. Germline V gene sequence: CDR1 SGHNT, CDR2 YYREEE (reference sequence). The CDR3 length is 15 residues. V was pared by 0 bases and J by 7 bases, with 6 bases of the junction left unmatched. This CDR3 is CASSLVEGAFGELFF. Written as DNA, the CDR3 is TGTGCCAGCAGCTTGGTTGAGGGGGCATTCGGGGAGCTGTTTTTT.

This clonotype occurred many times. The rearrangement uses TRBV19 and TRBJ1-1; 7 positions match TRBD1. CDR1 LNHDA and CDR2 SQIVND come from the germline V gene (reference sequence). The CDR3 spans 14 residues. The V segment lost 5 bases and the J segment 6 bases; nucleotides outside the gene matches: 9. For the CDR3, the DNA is TGTGCCAGTAGTCCCCCTGGGGACAGTTCTGAAGCTTTCTTT. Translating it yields CASSPPGDSSEAFF.

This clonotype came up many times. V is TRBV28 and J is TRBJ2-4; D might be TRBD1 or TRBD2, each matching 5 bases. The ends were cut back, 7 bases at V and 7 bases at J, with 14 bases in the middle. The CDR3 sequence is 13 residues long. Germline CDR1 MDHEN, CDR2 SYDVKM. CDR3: CASIEGTGNIQYF. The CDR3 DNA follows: TGTGCCAGCATCGAGGGGACGGGGAACATTCAGTACTTC.

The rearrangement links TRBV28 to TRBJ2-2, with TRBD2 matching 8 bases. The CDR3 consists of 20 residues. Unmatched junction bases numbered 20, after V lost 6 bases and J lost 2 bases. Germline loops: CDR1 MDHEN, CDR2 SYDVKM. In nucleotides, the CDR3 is TGTGCCAGCAGAAGGGTGAGCGGGGGATTACACCCCCGAAACACCGGGGAGCTGTTTTTT. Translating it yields CASRRVSGGLHPRNTGELFF. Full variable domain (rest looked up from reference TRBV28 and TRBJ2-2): DVKVTQSSRYLVKRTGEKVFLECVQDMDHENMFWYRQDPGLGLRLIYFSYDVKMKEKGDIPEGYSVSREKKERFSLILESASTNQTSMYLCASRRVSGGLHPRNTGELFFGEGSRLTVL.

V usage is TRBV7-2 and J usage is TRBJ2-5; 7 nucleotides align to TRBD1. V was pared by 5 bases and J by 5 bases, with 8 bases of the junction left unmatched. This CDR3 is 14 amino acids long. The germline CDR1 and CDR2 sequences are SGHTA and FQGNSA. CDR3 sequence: CASSTLGGAETQYF. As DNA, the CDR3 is TGTGCCAGCAGCACTTTAGGGGGCGCGGAGACCCAGTACTTC.

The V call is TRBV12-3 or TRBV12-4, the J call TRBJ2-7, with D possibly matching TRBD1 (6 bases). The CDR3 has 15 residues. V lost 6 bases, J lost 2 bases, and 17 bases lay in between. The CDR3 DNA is TGTGCCAGCAGAGAAGGTCCAGGGGACGCCTACGAGCAGTACTTC. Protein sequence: CASREGPGDAYEQYF.

CDR3 sequence: CASSLSGGGATDTQYF. The CDR3 DNA reads TGTGCCAGCAGTTTATCTGGCGGGGGGGCGACAGATACGCAGTATTTT. The chain is built from TRBV27 and TRBJ2-3, with TRBD2 identical over 9 bases. Trimming cost V 0 bases and J 3 bases; bases outside gene matches: 4. The CDR3 is 16 residues long. Germline V gives CDR1 MNHEY, CDR2 SMNVEV (reference sequence).

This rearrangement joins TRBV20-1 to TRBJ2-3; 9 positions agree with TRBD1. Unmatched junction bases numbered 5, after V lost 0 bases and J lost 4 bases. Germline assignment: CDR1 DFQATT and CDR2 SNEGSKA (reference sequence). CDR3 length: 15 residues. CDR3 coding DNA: TGCAGTGCTAGAGACCCTCGACAGGGGGCAGATACGCAGTATTTT. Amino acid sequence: CSARDPRQGADTQYF.